The rows below give T cell receptor beta chains drawn from one sample of a study of blood T cell repertoires in COVID-19. Data came from immunoSEQ multiplex PCR; TCRdb stores just in-frame clones and leaves some out. The sample contains roughly 260,000 clones, 82% of which appear only once. Sequencing input: peripheral blood. The origin of the receptors is a woman aged 80 or over with active or convalescent COVID-19. The CDR3 runs from the conserved cysteine through the conserved F or W. Fields, in order: J gene, CDR3 length, clone size, D gene, V gene, CDR3 DNA, CDR3 protein. The D gene is left open where the match is weak. For some rows the clone size is stated as once, few or many, or as a class when expanded; others skip it.

>TRBJ2-1|17|-|TRBD2|TRBV3-1/TRBV3-2
TGTGCCAGCAGCCAGTTAACTAGCGGGACCTCCTACAATGAGCAGTTCTTC
CASSQLTSGTSYNEQFF
>TRBJ1-6|17|-|TRBD1|TRBV27
TGTGCCAGCAGTTTAATTCAGGGGGCCTTAGGTAATTCACCCCTCCACTTT
CASSLIQGALGNSPLHF
>TRBJ2-1|16|-|TRBD1|TRBV30
TGTGCCTGGAGTCCCTCTCCAGGGGGCCCTTACAATGAGCAGTTCTTC
CAWSPSPGGPYNEQFF
>TRBJ2-7|14|-|-|TRBV2
TGTGCCAGCATAGAATCGGGTCACACCTACGAGCAGTACTTC
CASIESGHTYEQYF
>TRBJ1-4|15|-|-|TRBV19
TGTGCCAGTAGCCCCTTAGGAGCGCTGGATGAAAAACTGTTTTTT
CASSPLGALDEKLFF
>TRBJ2-7|15|-|-|TRBV4-1
TGCGCCAGCAGCCAAGACACAGGCCCCTTCTACGAGCAGTACTTC
CASSQDTGPFYEQYF
>TRBJ2-5|15|few|-|TRBV7-9
TGTGCCAGCAGCCCAGCTCCCGTAGCTCTGGAGACCCAGTACTTC
CASSPAPVALETQYF
>TRBJ2-7|13|-|TRBD1|TRBV20-1
TGCAGTGCTAGTCGGACAGGGACCTACGAGCAGTACTTC
CSASRTGTYEQYF
>TRBJ2-3|15|-|-|TRBV19
TGTGCCAGTAGTATGGCTAGCCTTAGCACAGATACGCAGTATTTT
CASSMASLSTDTQYF
>TRBJ1-4|15|-|TRBD1|TRBV12-5
TGTGCTAGTGGTTTGGTACAGAGAGGGGGCGAAAAACTGTTTTTT
CASGLVQRGGEKLFF
>TRBJ1-1|14|-|-|TRBV5-1
TGCGCCAGCAGCTTGGATCCCCATAACACTGAAGCTTTCTTT
CASSLDPHNTEAFF
>TRBJ2-5|15|-|-|TRBV7-8
TGTGCCAGCAGCGTCGGACTGGATTGGGTAGAGACCCAGTACTTC
CASSVGLDWVETQYF
>TRBJ1-1|14|-|-|TRBV11-2
TGTGCCAGCACCTTCGCGGGGGGGCGTACTGAAGCTTTCTTT
CASTFAGGRTEAFF
>TRBJ2-5|17|-|TRBD1|TRBV24-1
TGTGCCACCAGTGATTCTGGACAGGGTCTGATAGGGGAGACCCAGTACTTC
CATSDSGQGLIGETQYF
>TRBJ1-1|13|-|TRBD1|TRBV5-1
TGCGCCAGCAGCTTGCCAGGGGGCACTGAAGCTTTCTTT
CASSLPGGTEAFF
>TRBJ2-5|15|-|TRBD2|TRBV6-5
TGTGCCAGCAGGGGACTAGCGGCTAACCAAGAGACCCAGTACTTC
CASRGLAANQETQYF
>TRBJ2-7|14|-|TRBD2|TRBV10-2
TGCGCCACCTCGACTAGCGGGACTATCTACGAGCAGTACTTC
CATSTSGTIYEQYF
>TRBJ2-1|16|-|TRBD2|TRBV2
TGTGCCAGCAGGGCTCTAGCGGGAGGGGCCTACAATGAGCAGTTCTTC
CASRALAGGAYNEQFF
>TRBJ1-6|12|-|-|TRBV28
TGTGCCAGCAGTTTGCAGGATTCACCCCTCCACTTT
CASSLQDSPLHF
>TRBJ1-1|14|-|-|TRBV30
TGTGCCTGGAGCCCTCCCCTCGACAGCACTGAAGCTTTCTTT
CAWSPPLDSTEAFF
>TRBJ2-2|16|-|-|TRBV3-1/TRBV3-2
TGTGCCAGCAGCCATGGGGGGATCGCGAACACCGGGGAGCTGTTTTTT
CASSHGGIANTGELFF
>TRBJ1-6|13|-|TRBD1|TRBV10-1
TGCGCCAGCAGTCGGGACAGTAATTCACCCCTCCACTTT
CASSRDSNSPLHF
>TRBJ2-7|15|-|-|TRBV28
TGTGCCAGCAGTTTAACGGACTCTTCTACGAGGGAGCAGTACTTC
CASSLTDSSTREQYF
>TRBJ2-5|15|few|TRBD2|TRBV2
TGTGCCAGCAGTACTAGCGGGAACCCACAAGAGACCCAGTACTTC
CASSTSGNPQETQYF
>TRBJ1-1|17|-|-|TRBV21-1
TGTGCCAGCAGCAAAGTCTCAGGGTACGTATCGAACACTGAAGCTTTCTTT
CASSKVSGYVSNTEAFF
>TRBJ2-5|14|few|-|TRBV6-5
TGTGCCAGCAGTTTGAGAGGAGGCCAAGAGACCCAGTACTTC
CASSLRGGQETQYF
>TRBJ1-6|17|-|-|TRBV27
TGTGCCAGCAGTTTACTAGGGACAAGCTCCTATAATTCACCCCTCCACTTT
CASSLLGTSSYNSPLHF
>TRBJ1-5|13|once|TRBD1|TRBV30
TGTGCCTGGAGCCCTCAGGGGGCACAGCCCCAGCATTTT
CAWSPQGAQPQHF
>TRBJ1-2|12|-|-|TRBV19
TGTGCCAGTAGTATCGGGAGGAAAGGCTACACCTTC
CASSIGRKGYTF
>TRBJ1-2|15|few|TRBD1|TRBV28
TGTGCCAGCAGTTTTCCTGGGGACAGGGTAAAGGGCTACACCTTC
CASSFPGDRVKGYTF
>TRBJ1-2|14|-|-|TRBV5-1
TGCGCCAGCAGCCCGGATGGAGCTAACTATGGCTACACCTTC
CASSPDGANYGYTF
>TRBJ1-2|16|-|-|TRBV3-1/TRBV3-2
TGTGCCAGCAGCCAAGTCAGGTTGAAGAGCCCCTATGGCTACACCTTC
CASSQVRLKSPYGYTF
>TRBJ1-1|14|-|TRBD1|TRBV18
TGTGCCAGCTCAGGGAACAGGGGGGACACTGAAGCTTTCTTT
CASSGNRGDTEAFF
>TRBJ2-7|17|-|TRBD2|TRBV5-1
TGCGCCAGCAGCAATATGAAAAGACTAGCGGGGGGTTTGGAGCAGTACTTC
CASSNMKRLAGGLEQYF
>TRBJ1-2|14|once|-|TRBV7-2
TGTGCCAGCAGCTTATCTGGTGCCTATGGTGGCTACACCTTC
CASSLSGAYGGYTF
>TRBJ2-1|17|few|TRBD2|TRBV3-1/TRBV3-2
TGTGCCAGCAGCCAAGATCAAGCGGGGGGGTACTACAATGAGCAGTTCTTC
CASSQDQAGGYYNEQFF
>TRBJ1-5|15|-|-|TRBV13
TGTGCCAGCAGCTTAGGCAGGAGGGGCAATCAGCCCCAGCATTTT
CASSLGRRGNQPQHF
>TRBJ2-7|14|-|TRBD1|TRBV7-6
TGTGCCAGCAGCCCTAACTACAGGGGGCACGAGCAGTACTTC
CASSPNYRGHEQYF
>TRBJ1-2|14|-|-|TRBV19
TGTGCCAGTACTAGAAGCGATCCTTCCCCCGGCTACACCTTC
CASTRSDPSPGYTF
>TRBJ2-7|14|few|-|TRBV2
TGTGCCAGCAGTCAGGGACATTCTGGGGACGAGCAGTACTTC
CASSQGHSGDEQYF
>TRBJ1-2|12|-|-|TRBV7-9
TGTGCCAGCAGCTCCGAACTCTATGGCTACACCTTC
CASSSELYGYTF
>TRBJ1-1|13|-|TRBD1|TRBV2
TGTGCCAGCAAGTATCAGGGGGCCTCTGAAGCTTTCTTT
CASKYQGASEAFF
>TRBJ2-7|14|-|TRBD1|TRBV6-5
TGTGCCAGCAGGCAGGGGGTCGGGAACTACGAGCAGTACTTC
CASRQGVGNYEQYF
>TRBJ2-7|14|-|-|TRBV2
TGTGCCAGCAGTGTAACTTTTCGGGACTACGAGCAGTACTTC
CASSVTFRDYEQYF
>TRBJ1-6|18|-|TRBD1|TRBV7-8
TGTGCCAGCAGCTTAGCGACAGGGGGCTTGGGCAATAATTCACCCCTCCACTTT
CASSLATGGLGNNSPLHF
>TRBJ2-7|15|-|TRBD2|TRBV7-2
TGTGCCAGCAGCTTAGTCGCTAGCGGGGACTACGAGCAGTACTTC
CASSLVASGDYEQYF
>TRBJ1-6|14|-|-|TRBV28
TGTGCCAGCAGTCCACAGAATCTTAATTCACCCCTCCACTTT
CASSPQNLNSPLHF
>TRBJ2-5|16|-|-|TRBV24-1
TGTGCCACCAGTGATAAGTACCCAGTATACCAAGAGACCCAGTACTTC
CATSDKYPVYQETQYF
>TRBJ2-1|16|-|TRBD1|TRBV24-1
TGTGCCACCAGTGATGCCCTAGGGACAGGGCGCAATGAGCAGTTCTTC
CATSDALGTGRNEQFF
>TRBJ1-6|13|-|-|TRBV6-5
TGTGCCAGCAGTTACCGGGCGGGTTCACCCCTCCACTTT
CASSYRAGSPLHF
>TRBJ2-7|15|-|TRBD1|TRBV19
TGTGCCAGTTATTGGGACAGAGGGATATCCTACGAGCAGTACTTC
CASYWDRGISYEQYF
>TRBJ1-1|13|-|-|TRBV19
TGTGCCAGTAGTATAGATTCCTACGGTCGGGCTTTCTTT
CASSIDSYGRAFF
>TRBJ2-7|11|-|TRBD2|TRBV20-1
TGCAGTGCTAGCATTAGCGGGAGACAGTACTTC
CSASISGRQYF
>TRBJ1-2|13|few|TRBD1|TRBV6-5
TGTGCCAGCAGTCAGGGGACAGGAGGGGGCTACACCTTC
CASSQGTGGGYTF
>TRBJ1-5|16|-|TRBD1|TRBV3-1/TRBV3-2
TGTGCCAGCAGCCGCAGCCAGGGACAGGGCAATCAGCCCCAGCATTTT
CASSRSQGQGNQPQHF
>TRBJ1-2|13|-|-|TRBV2
TGTGCCAGCAGTGAACAGGGGTGGAATGGCTACACCTTC
CASSEQGWNGYTF
>TRBJ2-3|15|-|-|TRBV10-1
TGCGCCAGCAGTGATAGGTCAGGGGTTGGAGATACGCAGTATTTT
CASSDRSGVGDTQYF
>TRBJ1-1|15|-|-|TRBV6-5
TGTGCCAGCAGCCATGACCCGACAGGGAACACTGAAGCTTTCTTT
CASSHDPTGNTEAFF